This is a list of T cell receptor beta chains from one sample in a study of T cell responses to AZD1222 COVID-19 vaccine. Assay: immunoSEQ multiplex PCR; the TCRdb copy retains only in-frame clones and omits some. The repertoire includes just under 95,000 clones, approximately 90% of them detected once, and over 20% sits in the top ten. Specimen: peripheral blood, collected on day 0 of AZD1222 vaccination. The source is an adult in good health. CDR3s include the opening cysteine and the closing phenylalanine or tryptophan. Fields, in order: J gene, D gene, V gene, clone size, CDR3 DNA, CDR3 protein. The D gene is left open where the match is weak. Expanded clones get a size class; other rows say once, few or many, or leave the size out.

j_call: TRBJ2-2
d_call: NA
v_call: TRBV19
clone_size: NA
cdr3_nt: TGTGCCAGTAGAGATCCAGGGTGCACCGGGGAGCTGTTTTTT
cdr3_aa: CASRDPGCTGELFF

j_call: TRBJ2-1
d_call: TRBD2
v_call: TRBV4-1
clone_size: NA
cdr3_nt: TGCGCCAGCAGCCAAGTGGGACTAGCGGGTGAGCAGTTCTTC
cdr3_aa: CASSQVGLAGEQFF

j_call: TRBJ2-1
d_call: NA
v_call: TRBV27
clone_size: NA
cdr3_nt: TGTGCCAGCACTACCTCAGCGTCCTACTCCTACAATGAGCAGTTCTTC
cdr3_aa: CASTTSASYSYNEQFF

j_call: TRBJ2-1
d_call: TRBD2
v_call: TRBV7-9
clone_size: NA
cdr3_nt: TGTGCCAGCAGCTTCCCTAGCGGGGTTGAGCAGTTCTTC
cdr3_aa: CASSFPSGVEQFF

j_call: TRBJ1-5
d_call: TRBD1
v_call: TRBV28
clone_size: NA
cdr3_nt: TGTGCCAGCAGGTCGGGACAGAGGGATCAGCCCCAGCATTTT
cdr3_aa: CASRSGQRDQPQHF

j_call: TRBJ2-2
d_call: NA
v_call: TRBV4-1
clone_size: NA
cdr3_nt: TGCGCCAGCAGCCAAACCAGACGCGGCGGGGAGCTGTTTTTT
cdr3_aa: CASSQTRRGGELFF

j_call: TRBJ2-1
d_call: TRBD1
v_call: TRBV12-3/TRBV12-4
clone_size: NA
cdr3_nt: TGTGCCAGCAGTTTAAGGGGGCGGAATGAGCAGTTCTTC
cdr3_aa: CASSLRGRNEQFF

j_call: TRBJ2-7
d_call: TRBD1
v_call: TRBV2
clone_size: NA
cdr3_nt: TGTGCCAGCAGTGGGACAGGGGGAAGGTACGAGCAGTACTTC
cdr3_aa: CASSGTGGRYEQYF

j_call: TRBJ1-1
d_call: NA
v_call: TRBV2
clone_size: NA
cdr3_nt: TGTGCCAGCGGGAGGGGGGATTGGATCACTGAAGCTTTCTTT
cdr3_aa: CASGRGDWITEAFF

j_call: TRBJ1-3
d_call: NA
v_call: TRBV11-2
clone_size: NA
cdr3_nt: TGTGCCAGCGCATTAGATGGAAACACCATATATTTT
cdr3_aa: CASALDGNTIYF

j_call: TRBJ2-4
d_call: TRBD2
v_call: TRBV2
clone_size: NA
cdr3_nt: TGTGCCAGCAGTGTCGGGGGGGCGCAGAACATTCAGTACTTC
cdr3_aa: CASSVGGAQNIQYF

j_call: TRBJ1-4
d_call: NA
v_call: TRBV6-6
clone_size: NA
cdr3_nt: TGTGCCAGCAGGAGCCCAAATGAAAAACTGTTTTTT
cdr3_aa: CASRSPNEKLFF

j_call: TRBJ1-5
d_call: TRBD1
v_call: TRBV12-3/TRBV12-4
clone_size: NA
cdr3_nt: TGTGCCAGCAGCTACAGGGGAGATCAGCCCCAGCATTTT
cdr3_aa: CASSYRGDQPQHF

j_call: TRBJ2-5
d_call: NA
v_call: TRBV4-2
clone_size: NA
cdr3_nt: TGTGCCAGCAGCCAAGATCAAACGCACCAAGAGACCCAGTACTTC
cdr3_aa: CASSQDQTHQETQYF

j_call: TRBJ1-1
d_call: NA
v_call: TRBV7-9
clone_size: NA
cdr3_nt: TGTGCCAGCAGTCAGTTCCGGGAGACTGAAGCTTTCTTT
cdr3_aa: CASSQFRETEAFF

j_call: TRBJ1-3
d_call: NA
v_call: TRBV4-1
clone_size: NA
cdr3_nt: TGCGCCAGCAGCTCCCAGGGTCGTGGAAACACCATATATTTT
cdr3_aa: CASSSQGRGNTIYF

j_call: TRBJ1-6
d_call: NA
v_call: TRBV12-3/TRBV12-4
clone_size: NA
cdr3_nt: TGTGCCAGCAGTTTAAAGGGGAGATCACCCCTCCACTTT
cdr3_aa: CASSLKGRSPLHF

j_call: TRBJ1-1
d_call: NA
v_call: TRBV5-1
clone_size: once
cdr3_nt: TGCGCCAGCAGCTTGGACAGGTCGTGGACTGAAGCTTTCTTT
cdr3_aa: CASSLDRSWTEAFF

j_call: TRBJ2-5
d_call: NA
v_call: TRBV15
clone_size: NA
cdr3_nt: TGTGCCACCAGCAGAGGTGGGGCCGCGGAGACCCAGTACTTC
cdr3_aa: CATSRGGAAETQYF

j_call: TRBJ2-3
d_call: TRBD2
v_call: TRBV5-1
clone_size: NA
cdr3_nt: TGCGCCAGCAGCACGGGGACTAGCGGGGTTCTGCTCACAGATACGCAGTATTTT
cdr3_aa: CASSTGTSGVLLTDTQYF